This TCR beta chain was captured in a study of blood T cell repertoires in COVID-19. About the study: Specimens from acute and convalescent COVID-19 originated in the United States, Italy and Spain. T cells, B-cell-depleted T cells, or PBMCs provided the cDNA or gDNA that served as material.

CDR1 and CDR2 (germline): KGHDR, SFDVKD. The V and J ends lost 12 bases and 4 bases, in that order; junction bases with no gene match: 8. The CDR3 extends over 13 amino acids. In the authors' workflow: Estimation of nucleated cell counts relied on the amplification of reference gene primers. TCRdb keeps only in-frame clones here, not all; method: immunoSEQ multiplex PCR. V, J and clone size derive from that table, while D and trimming were established from the DNA sequence. Here the sample spans about 30,000 clones, 65% to 90% being singletons. The chain links TRBV24-1 to TRBJ2-5; 9 nucleotides line up with TRBD2. Input material: peripheral blood. The source of this sequence is a human donor in a cohort sampled during active COVID-19. The CDR3 DNA sequence: TGTGCCCCCCGGCGGGGGGGCTCAGAGACCCAGTACTTC. This sequence encodes CAPRRGGSETQYF.